A single sample gave rise to the 27 T cell receptor beta chains below, sequenced in a study of blood T cell repertoires in COVID-19. Produced via immunoSEQ multiplex PCR; TCRdb's table is partial and in-frame only. This table holds roughly 100,000 clones, 85% to 95% found once. Material: peripheral blood. The receptor source for this set is a woman in her forties or fifties in a cohort sampled during active COVID-19.

This rearrangement joins TRBV28 to TRBJ2-7, with TRBD1 matching 8 bases. There are 15 residues in the CDR3. Looked up from germline, CDR1 is MDHEN and CDR2 is SYDVKM. The V segment lost 3 bases and the J segment 4 bases; nucleotides outside the gene matches: 8. The CDR3 DNA sequence: TGTGCCAGCAGTTTCACCGGGACAGGAGGTTACGAGCAGTACTTC. As protein: CASSFTGTGGYEQYF.

This clone appeared a few times. V is TRBV5-8 and J is TRBJ2-7; D unresolved. Looked up from germline, CDR1 is SGHTS and CDR2 is YDEGEE. V was trimmed by 3 bases and J by 1 base, leaving 11 bases between them. This CDR3 is 14 amino acids long. This chain's CDR3 is CASSSAGPSYEQYF. The CDR3 DNA reads as TGTGCCAGCAGCTCGGCAGGTCCGTCCTACGAGCAGTACTTC.

V usage is TRBV5-5 and J usage is TRBJ2-3, with a tentative D call TRBD2 (5 bases). This CDR3 contains 14 residues. With 4 bases removed from V and 3 bases from J, the gap between germline ends came to 12 bases. Germline V gene sequence: CDR1 SGHKS, CDR2 YYEKEE (reference sequence). The CDR3 bases are TGTGCCAGCAGCCCAATTACTAGTACAGATACGCAGTATTTT. Protein product: CASSPITSTDTQYF.

The DNA for the CDR3 is TGTGCCAGCAGCTTAACGGGACAGCGAAGTTCACCCCTCCACTTT. This translates into CASSLTGQRSSPLHF. The V gene is TRBV7-8, the J gene TRBJ1-6, with 7 bases fitting TRBD1. The CDR3 covers 15 residues. The germline V gene encodes CDR1 SGHVS and CDR2 FQNEAQ. Trimming at V came to 2 bases and at J to 9 bases, leaving 7 bases not matched to a gene. Full variable domain (rest looked up from reference TRBV7-8 and TRBJ1-6): GAGVSQSPRYKVAKRGQDVALRCDPISGHVSLFWYQQALGQGPEFLTYFQNEAQLDKSGLPSDRFFAERPEGSVSTLKIQRTQQEDSAVYLCASSLTGQRSSPLHFGNGTRLTVT.

J is TRBJ1-2 and V is TRBV18; TRBD1 matches at 7 bases. Germline CDR1 KGHSH, CDR2 LQKENI. The CDR3 consists of 15 residues. Germline trimming cut 4 bases from V and 3 bases from J; bases unmatched to any gene: 8. The CDR3 spells CASSQPGGGDYGYTF. Here the CDR3 DNA reads TGTGCCAGCTCACAACCAGGAGGGGGCGACTATGGCTACACCTTC.

The chain links TRBV7-9 to TRBJ1-1; possibly TRBD1 for D (6 bases). Trimming removed 5 bases from V and 10 bases from J, with 17 bases in between. Germline CDR1 reads SEHNR; CDR2 reads FQNEAQ (reference sequence). The CDR3 runs 13 residues. The CDR3 DNA is TGTGCCAGCAGCCCAAAGGGGGGGCTGGGAGCTTTCTTT. Protein sequence: CASSPKGGLGAFF.

CDR3 loop: CASSPPGQGPSSYEQYF. The DNA of the CDR3 is TGCGCCAGCAGCCCCCCAGGACAGGGGCCGAGCTCCTACGAGCAGTACTTC. The chain combines TRBV5-1 with TRBJ2-7; TRBD1 aligns across 9 bases. Germline V CDR1 and CDR2: SGHRS, YFSETQ. The CDR3 length is 17 residues. J lost 0 bases, V lost 4 bases, and 11 bases had no gene match.

The chain recombines TRBV29-1 with TRBJ1-3; 7 positions match TRBD1. This CDR3 has 13 residues. Trimming at V came to 7 bases and at J to 3 bases, leaving 6 bases not matched to a gene. Germline CDR1 and CDR2: SQVTM and ANQGSEA. The CDR3 loop reads CSAATGLGNTIYF. CDR3 coding DNA: TGCAGCGCCGCGACAGGGCTTGGAAACACCATATATTTT.

The chain has TRBV5-1 and TRBJ2-1, with 8 bases aligning to TRBD2. Germline assignment: CDR1 SGHRS and CDR2 YFSETQ. J gave up 4 bases and V 4 bases, and 10 bases lay outside the gene matches. The CDR3 has 16 residues. CDR3 region: CASSLQLAAEYNEQFF. In DNA form, the CDR3 reads TGCGCCAGCAGCCTACAACTAGCGGCTGAATACAATGAGCAGTTCTTC.

This clone was seen ten or more times. The V gene is TRBV4-1, the J gene TRBJ1-5; D not certain. V lost 4 bases and J 0 bases, leaving 16 bases between the germline ends. The germline CDR1 and CDR2 sequences are MGHRA and YSYEKL. The CDR3 consists of 17 residues. CDR3 protein: CASSLASAGFSNQPQHF. The CDR3 coding sequence is TGCGCCAGCAGCCTTGCCTCCGCGGGATTTAGCAATCAGCCCCAGCATTTT.

V usage is TRBV29-1 and J usage is TRBJ2-7; D gene ambiguous. CDR3 length equals 12 residues. V was clipped by 2 bases and J by 5 bases, with 10 bases between them. Germline V gene data show CDR1 as SQVTM and CDR2 as ANQGSEA. CDR3 sequence reads: CSVEHSSHEQYF. In DNA form, the CDR3 reads TGCAGCGTTGAACACTCTTCCCACGAGCAGTACTTC.

This sequence joins TRBV30 and TRBJ2-1; possible D gene TRBD2, 5 bases. This CDR3 is 14 amino acids long. From germline, CDR1 is GTSNPN and CDR2 SVGIG (reference sequence). The V and J ends lost 0 bases and 4 bases respectively, with 10 bases between them. CDR3: CAWSVLSGYNEQFF. DNA of the CDR3: TGTGCCTGGAGTGTCCTTTCGGGATACAATGAGCAGTTCTTC.

The chain joins TRBV19 to TRBJ2-3; D possibly corresponds to TRBD2 (5 bases). With 4 bases removed from V and 0 bases from J, the gap between germline ends came to 11 bases. Per the germline V gene, CDR1 is LNHDA and CDR2 is SQIVND (reference sequence). The CDR3 extends over 15 amino acids. CDR3 region: CASSSRRTSTDTQYF. In DNA form, the CDR3 reads TGTGCCAGTAGTAGTCGGAGGACTAGCACAGATACGCAGTATTTT.

This clone has only one observation. The DNA of the CDR3 is TGTGCCAGCTCACCGGGACAGGCAGGGGACAATGAGCAGTTCTTC. Protein sequence: CASSPGQAGDNEQFF. This chain connects TRBV18 to TRBJ2-1, with 8 nucleotides matching TRBD1. The CDR3 loop spans 15 amino acids. Unmatched junction bases numbered 6, after V lost 3 bases and J lost 5 bases. Germline CDR1 and CDR2: KGHSH and LQKENI.

As for this clone: This sample also contains other DNA sequences that code for the same CDR3. V is TRBV27 and J is TRBJ2-7, with 7 positions matching TRBD1. V shed 6 bases and J 3 bases; nucleotides not matched to a gene: 2. Germline loops: CDR1 MNHEY, CDR2 SMNVEV (reference sequence). This CDR3 has 12 residues. The CDR3 region has the DNA TGTGCCAGCAGCTCAGGGGGCTACGAGCAGTACTTC. Translating it yields CASSSGGYEQYF.

The chain employs TRBV7-9 and TRBJ2-3; TRBD2 aligns across 7 bases. With 3 bases clipped from V and 2 bases from J, the junction kept 8 bases outside the gene matches. The CDR3 has 16 residues. The V gene's germline CDR1 is SEHNR and CDR2 FQNEAQ (reference sequence). CDR3 residues: CASSFVSSGPTDTQYF. The CDR3 bases are TGTGCCAGCAGCTTCGTCTCTAGCGGCCCCACAGATACGCAGTATTTT.

CDR3 DNA: TGCGCCAGCAGCCAAGGGGCGAGCTCCTACAATGAGCAGTTCTTC. Protein: CASSQGASSYNEQFF. The rearrangement uses TRBV5-1 and TRBJ2-1; possibly TRBD1 for D (5 bases). Trimming removed 4 bases from V and 0 bases from J, with 11 bases in between. The CDR3 spans 15 residues. The germline gives CDR1 SGHRS, CDR2 YFSETQ.

V usage is TRBV6-5 and J usage is TRBJ2-1; 9 positions agree with TRBD1. Losses at the gene ends were 6 bases for V and 1 base for J; bases not matched to a gene: 4. The CDR3 loop spans 15 amino acids. Germline CDR1 and CDR2: MNHEY and SVGAGI. CDR3 in DNA: TGTGCCAGCAGCGCTGACAGGGGGTCCTACAATGAGCAGTTCTTC. It codes for CASSADRGSYNEQFF.

The chain uses TRBV27 and TRBJ2-1; tentative D call: TRBD1 (5 bases). CDR1 MNHEY and CDR2 SMNVEV come from the germline V gene (reference sequence). The CDR3 spans 14 residues. Deletions cut 7 bases from V and 5 bases from J, with 15 bases between. The DNA of the CDR3 is TGTGCCAGCACTACAGGCGGCCCTCACAATGAGCAGTTCTTC. Translation gives CASTTGGPHNEQFF.

The rearrangement joins TRBV6-2 or TRBV6-3 to TRBJ1-6; the D is unclear. Germline V gives CDR1 MNHEY, CDR2 SVGEGT. There are 14 residues in the CDR3. V gave up 3 bases and J gave up 7 bases, with 10 bases separating them. The CDR3 sequence: CASSYFAGNSPLHF. Written as DNA, the CDR3 is TGTGCCAGCAGTTATTTTGCGGGGAATTCACCCCTCCACTTT.

This clone appeared once. The V gene is TRBV18, the J gene TRBJ2-2; D call uncertain. Germline CDR1 is KGHSH and CDR2 is LQKENI. V shed 0 bases and J shed 5 bases, with 13 bases lying between them. The CDR3 is 16 residues long. The CDR3 nucleotides read TGTGCCAGCTCACCACCGTTGAAAGCATTGACCGGGGAGCTGTTTTTT. The encoded protein is CASSPPLKALTGELFF.

The chain has TRBV28 and TRBJ2-7; D is unresolved. The germline V gene has CDR1 MDHEN and CDR2 SYDVKM. V shed 6 bases and J shed 0 bases, with 6 bases lying between them. This CDR3 has 12 residues. This CDR3 reads CASSRHSYEQYF. CDR3 in DNA: TGTGCCAGCAGCAGACACTCCTACGAGCAGTACTTC. Full variable domain (missing parts from reference TRBV28 and TRBJ2-7): DVKVTQSSRYLVKRTGEKVFLECVQDMDHENMFWYRQDPGLGLRLIYFSYDVKMKEKGDIPEGYSVSREKKERFSLILESASTNQTSMYLCASSRHSYEQYFGPGTRLTVT.

The chain has TRBV11-3 and TRBJ2-2, with D unclear. Trimming pared 1 base from V and 6 bases from J, leaving 3 bases between. In germline, CDR1 is SGHNT, CDR2 YENEEA. The CDR3 has 12 amino acids. CDR3 amino acids: CASSLGPGELFF. The CDR3 coding sequence is TGTGCCAGCAGCTTAGGGCCCGGGGAGCTGTTTTTT. Full variable domain (rest looked up from reference TRBV11-3 and TRBJ2-2): EAGVVQSPRYKIIEKKQPVAFWCNPISGHNTLYWYLQNLGQGPELLIRYENEEAVDDSQLPKDRFSAERLKGVDSTLKIQPAELGDSAVYLCASSLGPGELFFGEGSRLTVL.

The chain uses TRBV30 and TRBJ2-4; D is perhaps TRBD1 (6 bases). The CDR3 contains 13 residues. CDR1 GTSNPN and CDR2 SVGIG come from the germline V gene (reference sequence). The V end was cut by 4 bases, the J end by 6 bases, with 13 bases between. CDR3 amino acids: CAWTDRILNIQYF. CDR3 DNA: TGTGCCTGGACTGACAGGATACTAAACATTCAGTACTTC.

J is TRBJ2-1 and V is TRBV4-1; 9 positions agree with TRBD1. Trimming cost V 2 bases and J 4 bases; bases outside gene matches: 6. The CDR3 sequence is 16 residues long. Germline CDR1 and CDR2: MGHRA and YSYEKL. CDR3 sequence (DNA): TGCGCCAGCAGCCAACGAGGACAGGGGTGGTACAATGAGCAGTTCTTC. Its protein is CASSQRGQGWYNEQFF.

The chain uses TRBV30 and TRBJ1-1, with D unresolved. Germline V CDR1 and CDR2: GTSNPN, SVGIG (reference sequence). Trimming took off 1 base at V and 2 bases at J, with 14 bases between the two ends. The CDR3 has 15 residues. Here the CDR3 DNA reads TGTGCCTGGAGTGGCCGACACGGATTAAACACTGAAGCTTTCTTT. Translated: CAWSGRHGLNTEAFF. The whole variable domain, filled in from reference TRBV30 and TRBJ1-1, reads SQTIHQWPATLVQPVGSPLSLECTVEGTSNPNLYWYRQAAGRGLQLLFYSVGIGQISSEVPQNLSASRPQDRQFILSSKKLLLSDSGFYLCAWSGRHGLNTEAFFGQGTRLTVV.

V is TRBV2 and J is TRBJ2-1; D is perhaps TRBD2 (5 bases). CDR3 size: 13 residues. Between the trimmed V and J ends, which lost 8 bases and 5 bases, there was a span of 13 bases. Germline V gene sequence: CDR1 SNHLY, CDR2 FYNNEI. CDR3 coding DNA: TGTGCCAGCCAACTAGGGAGTCACAATGAGCAGTTCTTC. Translation: CASQLGSHNEQFF.